Presented here are 27 T cell receptor beta chains from one specimen sequenced in a study of T cell responses to AZD1222 COVID-19 vaccine. Using immunoSEQ multiplex PCR, the repertoire was profiled, and TCRdb retains in-frame clones only, with some absent. Of some 150,000 clones in the sample, about 88% were seen once. Sequencing used peripheral blood, obtained on day 0 of AZD1222 vaccination. These TCRs come from an adult in good health.

This clone came up a few times. This sequence joins TRBV7-2 and TRBJ1-2; D gene ambiguous. This CDR3 has 14 residues. Germline-derived CDR1 and CDR2 are SGHTA and FQGNSA. Trimming stripped 3 bases from V and 7 bases from J, with 15 bases between. The CDR3 DNA reads as TGTGCCAGCAGCTTTGGAGGGTTTGGGCGTGGCTACACCTTC. It is translated as CASSFGGFGRGYTF.

This clone came up a few times. The DNA of the CDR3 is TGTGCCAGCAGTGACTCCCCGGCGAGCACAGATACGCAGTATTTT. Translating gives CASSDSPASTDTQYF. The rearrangement joins TRBV6-4 to TRBJ2-3, with D hard to call. Trimming took 0 bases from V and 0 from J, leaving 7 bases between them. Germline CDR1 reads MRHNA; CDR2 reads SNTAGT. The length of the CDR3 is 15 residues.

This clone has only one observation. The CDR3 loop is CASSSTGNYEQYF. The CDR3 DNA reads TGCGCCAGCAGCAGTACGGGTAACTACGAGCAGTACTTC. This chain links TRBV5-1 with TRBJ2-7; D ambiguous. The CDR3 totals 13 residues. Germline V CDR1 and CDR2: SGHRS, YFSETQ. V was trimmed by 4 bases and J by 3 bases, leaving 11 bases between them.

The chain employs TRBV2 and TRBJ2-7; D call uncertain. Germline V gives CDR1 SNHLY, CDR2 FYNNEI. The V and J ends lost 6 bases and 6 bases respectively, with 12 bases between them. The CDR3 length is 12 residues. CDR3 nucleotides: TGTGCCAGCAGCTTCTGGGTTTCCGAGCAGTACTTC. It codes for CASSFWVSEQYF.

The rearrangement joins TRBV7-6 to TRBJ1-1; 8 nucleotides align to TRBD1. The CDR3 has 14 amino acids. CDR1 and CDR2 from the germline V gene are SGHVS and FNYEAQ. J was trimmed by 5 bases and V by 1 base; bases with no gene match: 3. The CDR3: CASSLGTGNTEAFF. CDR3 in DNA: TGTGCCAGCAGCTTAGGGACAGGGAATACTGAAGCTTTCTTT.

This chain links TRBV15 with TRBJ1-5, with D perhaps TRBD1 (5 bases). This CDR3 region has 16 residues. Deletions cut 0 bases from V and 4 bases from J, with 13 bases between. Germline V gives CDR1 LNHNV, CDR2 YYDKDF (reference sequence). The CDR3 DNA sequence: TGTGCCACCAGCAGAGACAGGGCTGTAGAAAATCAGCCCCAGCATTTT. Protein sequence: CATSRDRAVENQPQHF.

A single count supports this clone. The V gene is TRBV29-1, the J gene TRBJ1-2, with D possibly TRBD1 on 5 matching bases. The CDR3 has 12 residues. Germline-derived CDR1 and CDR2 are SQVTM and ANQGSEA. This CDR3 reads CRGLGRDYGYTF. CDR3 nucleotide sequence: TGCAGGGGATTGGGCAGGGACTATGGCTACACCTTC.

The chain is built from TRBV27 and TRBJ1-5; 9 bases line up with TRBD1. Germline trimming cut 3 bases from V and 6 bases from J; bases unmatched to any gene: 3. The CDR3 sequence is 14 residues long. CDR1 is MNHEY, CDR2 SMNVEV, per germline (reference sequence). This CDR3 reads CASSFLGQGQPQHF. The DNA of the CDR3 is TGTGCCAGCAGTTTCCTGGGACAGGGTCAGCCCCAGCATTTT.

This clone was observed once. CDR3 DNA: TGTGCCAGCAGTAAGACTAGCGGGGGGAGATCTGCCGAGCAGTACTTC. Protein product: CASSKTSGGRSAEQYF. V usage is TRBV6-2 or TRBV6-3 and J usage is TRBJ2-7; the match to TRBD2 covers 13 bases. This CDR3 has 16 amino acids. Germline-derived CDR1 and CDR2 are MNHEY and SVGEGT. V was clipped by 5 bases and J by 6 bases; unmatched bases: 10.

The chain couples TRBV15 to TRBJ2-7; maybe TRBD2 (6 bases). Germline CDR1 LNHNV, CDR2 YYDKDF (reference sequence). This CDR3 has 14 residues. V gave up 0 bases and J gave up 2 bases, with 8 bases separating them. CDR3 residues: CATSRDPGAYEQYF. CDR3 in DNA: TGTGCCACCAGCAGAGACCCGGGGGCCTACGAGCAGTACTTC. Variable domain in full (rest from reference TRBV15 and TRBJ2-7): DAMVIQNPRYQVTQFGKPVTLSCSQTLNHNVMYWYQQKSSQAPKLLFHYYDKDFNNEADTPDNFQSRRPNTSFCFLDIRSPGLGDTAMYLCATSRDPGAYEQYFGPGTRLTVT.

The V gene is TRBV5-6, the J gene TRBJ2-6; a weak D match, TRBD1 (5 bases). The CDR3 runs 15 residues. The V gene's germline CDR1 is SGHDT and CDR2 YYEEEE. V lost 4 bases and J 2 bases, leaving 10 bases between the germline ends. This CDR3 reads CASSTRVPGANVLTF. The CDR3 region has the DNA TGTGCCAGCAGCACCAGGGTCCCTGGGGCCAACGTCCTGACTTTC. Full variable domain (outside the CDR3, taken from reference TRBV5-6 and TRBJ2-6): DAGVTQSPTHLIKTRGQQVTLRCSPKSGHDTVSWYQQALGQGPQFIFQYYEEEERQRGNFPDRFSGHQFPNYSSELNVNALLLGDSALYLCASSTRVPGANVLTFGAGSRLTVL.

On this clone itself: One end of the junction varies from germline; a read error may be responsible. J is TRBJ2-7 and V is TRBV27; the D gene is possibly TRBD1 (5 bases). The CDR3 contains 12 residues. Germline lookup yields CDR1 MNHEY and CDR2 SMNVEV (reference sequence). CDR3 sequence: CASRTTREPHVF. The CDR3 region has the DNA TGTGCCAGCAGAACGACCAGGGAACCCCATGTCTTC.

CDR3 bases: TGTGCCAGCAGTTCTGGGTGGAATCAGCCCCAGCATTTT. It specifies CASSSGWNQPQHF. The chain carries TRBV6-5 and TRBJ1-5; D not resolved. Germline CDR1 and CDR2: MNHEY and SVGAGI. The CDR3 runs 13 residues. V was pared by 4 bases and J by 4 bases, with 8 bases between.

The chain uses TRBV5-4 and TRBJ2-7; TRBD2 matches at 9 bases. After removal of 4 bases from V and 0 bases from J, the junction contained 8 bases not matched to a gene. CDR1 and CDR2 from the germline V gene are SGHNT and YYREEE (reference sequence). The CDR3 has 16 amino acids. The chain's CDR3 is CASSPSGGGASYEQYF. The CDR3 DNA reads as TGTGCCAGCAGCCCCTCGGGCGGGGGGGCCTCCTACGAGCAGTACTTC.

This clone appeared a single time. The rearrangement uses TRBV24-1 and TRBJ2-3; the match to TRBD1 covers 10 bases. CDR1 is KGHDR and CDR2 is SFDVKD in the germline V gene. The trim removed 5 bases at V and 6 bases at J, leaving 7 bases unmatched. CDR3 size: 15 residues. CDR3 bases: TGTGCCACCAGTGTCCGGACAGGGGGAGCTGATACGCAGTATTTT. This sequence encodes CATSVRTGGADTQYF.

Only one count was recorded for this clone. The chain uses TRBV25-1 and TRBJ1-3; D might be TRBD1 (5 bases). With 4 bases removed from V and 0 bases from J, the gap between germline ends came to 10 bases. The germline gives CDR1 MGHDK, CDR2 SYGVNS. The CDR3 sequence is 15 residues long. The CDR3 region has the DNA TGTGCCAGCAGTGGATGGGGCAGCTCTGGAAACACCATATATTTT. Its translation is CASSGWGSSGNTIYF.

The chain combines TRBV18 with TRBJ2-2; 10 nucleotides agree with TRBD2. The trim removed 3 bases at V and 2 bases at J, leaving 3 bases unmatched. CDR3 length: 16 amino acids. Germline V CDR1 and CDR2: KGHSH, LQKENI. The CDR3, as DNA: TGTGCCAGCTCACCTAGCGGGGGGCTCAACACCGGGGAGCTGTTTTTT. Amino acids: CASSPSGGLNTGELFF. The variable domain in full, completed from reference TRBV18 and TRBJ2-2, reads NAGVMQNPRHLVRRRGQEARLRCSPMKGHSHVYWYRQLPEEGLKFMVYLQKENIIDESGMPKERFSAEFPKEGPSILRIQQVVRGDSAAYFCASSPSGGLNTGELFFGEGSRLTVL.

This clone was seen just once. The chain has TRBV18 and TRBJ1-1; D not certain. The CDR3 totals 13 residues. Trimming stripped 5 bases from V and 7 bases from J, with 14 bases between. Per the germline V gene, CDR1 is KGHSH and CDR2 is LQKENI. In nucleotides, the CDR3 is TGTGCCAGCTCATTAAATGCAGGAGGTGAAGCTTTCTTT. Encoded protein: CASSLNAGGEAFF.

This clone was seen once. The chain combines TRBV9 with TRBJ2-7; D not certain. With 4 bases removed from V and 0 bases from J, the gap between germline ends came to 5 bases. The CDR3 consists of 12 residues. From germline, CDR1 is SGDLS and CDR2 YYNGEE. The CDR3 region has the DNA TGTGCCAGCAGCCCGAGCTCCTACGAGCAGTACTTC. This sequence encodes CASSPSSYEQYF.

The V call is TRBV18, the J call TRBJ2-1; 11 nucleotides match TRBD2. In germline, CDR1 is KGHSH, CDR2 LQKENI. After removal of 0 bases from V and 9 bases from J, the junction contained 7 bases not matched to a gene. CDR3 length: 16 amino acids. CDR3 DNA: TGTGCCAGCTCACCACCAGCTAGCGGGGGGAAAGCTGAGCAGTTCTTC. It codes for CASSPPASGGKAEQFF.

The J gene is TRBJ2-2, the V gene TRBV10-2; 12 bases align to TRBD1. The CDR3 is made up of 14 amino acids. J gave up 7 bases and V 7 bases, and 4 bases lay outside the gene matches. The germline V gene has CDR1 WSHSY and CDR2 SAAADI. In nucleotides, the CDR3 is TGCGCCAGCAAGGGACAGGGGGCTGTCGGGGAGCTGTTTTTT. Its protein is CASKGQGAVGELFF.

The V call is TRBV18, the J call TRBJ2-3; TRBD2 agrees at 11 bases. From germline, CDR1 is KGHSH and CDR2 LQKENI. The V and J ends lost 4 bases and 2 bases, in that order; junction bases with no gene match: 11. The CDR3 spans 18 residues. CDR3: CASSLRSGGASHTDTQYF. The CDR3 DNA sequence: TGTGCCAGCTCACTCCGTAGCGGGGGGGCTTCCCACACAGATACGCAGTATTTT. Based on the CDR3 plus reference TRBV18 and TRBJ2-3, the full variable domain is NAGVMQNPRHLVRRRGQEARLRCSPMKGHSHVYWYRQLPEEGLKFMVYLQKENIIDESGMPKERFSAEFPKEGPSILRIQQVVRGDSAAYFCASSLRSGGASHTDTQYFGPGTRLTVL.

This chain joins TRBV3-1 (or the pseudogene TRBV3-2) and TRBJ1-4; D not certain. The CDR3 is made up of 13 amino acids. The V gene lost 4 bases and the J gene lost 7 bases, with 10 bases spanning the gap. In germline, CDR1 is LGHDT, CDR2 YNNKEL (reference sequence). CDR3 residues: CASSPSPVEKLFF. The CDR3 coding sequence is TGTGCCAGCAGCCCCAGCCCGGTTGAAAAACTGTTTTTT.

In its sample, this clone was seen once. V gene TRBV6-5 combines with J gene TRBJ1-6; maybe TRBD1 (6 bases). Trimming left V 5 bases short and J 7 bases short, with 9 bases between. The CDR3 has 13 amino acids. Germline V CDR1 and CDR2: MNHEY, SVGAGI. The CDR3 nucleotides read TGTGCCAGCAGTATAACAGGGAATTCACCCCTCCACTTT. Protein product: CASSITGNSPLHF.

J is TRBJ2-2 and V is TRBV7-7; 8 bases match TRBD2. V shed 4 bases, J shed 4 bases, and the junction held 5 bases outside the gene matches. This CDR3 region has 15 residues. Germline V CDR1 and CDR2: SSHAT, FNYEAQ (reference sequence). The CDR3 loop reads CASSSGLALTGELFF. CDR3 in DNA: TGTGCCAGCAGCTCCGGACTAGCACTCACCGGGGAGCTGTTTTTT.

The CDR3 nucleotides are TGTGCCAGCAGCCACCCGGTCCCGGGACGGAACTACGAGCAGTACTTC. It encodes CASSHPVPGRNYEQYF. The chain couples TRBV3-1 (or the pseudogene TRBV3-2) to TRBJ2-7; D could derive from TRBD1 or TRBD2 (5 bases each). This CDR3 has 16 residues. Deletions cut 3 bases from V and 3 bases from J, with 18 bases between. Germline V gene sequence: CDR1 LGHDT, CDR2 YNNKEL (reference sequence).

The chain recombines TRBV3-1 (or the pseudogene TRBV3-2) with TRBJ2-7, with D possibly TRBD2 on 5 matching bases. Trimming removed 5 bases at V and 0 bases at J, with 29 bases between. This CDR3 comprises 20 residues. Germline lookup yields CDR1 LGHDT and CDR2 YNNKEL (reference sequence). The CDR3 DNA reads TGTGCCAGCAGCTTACCCCAGGACTCCCTATCTTATTCTAGCTCCTACGAGCAGTACTTC. Translation gives CASSLPQDSLSYSSSYEQYF.